This T cell receptor (beta chain) was found in a study of shared clonotypes between healthy human individuals. The CDR3 has 11 residues. The ends lost 7 bases at V and 4 bases at J; junction bases unmatched: 3. The V gene's germline CDR1 is DFQATT and CDR2 SNEGSKA (reference sequence). Method: immunoSEQ multiplex PCR; TCRdb's copy keeps in-frame clones and lacks some. The sample gives 2 million to 2.5 million clones, approximately 95% of which show up once; 0.1% to 0.15% is in the top ten. The chain carries TRBV20-1 and TRBJ1-2; TRBD1 agrees at 7 bases. Material for sequencing was naive CD4+ T cells sorted from blood. Noted subset: CD45RA+ positively selected. The TCR sequence derives from a man aged 18 to 30 in good health. As DNA, the CDR3 is TGCAGTGGCCAGGGGGGCTATGGCTACACCTTC. Protein product: CSGQGGYGYTF.